The present T cell receptor beta chain was sequenced within a study of blood T cell repertoires in COVID-19. For the study at large: Researchers got acute and convalescent COVID-19 samples from the United States, Italy and Spain.

The CDR3 runs to 17 residues. The V gene's germline CDR1 is LGHNT and CDR2 FRNRAP. Unmatched junction bases numbered 3, after V lost 5 bases and J lost 0 bases. In the original analysis: How many nucleated cells were present was estimated from reference gene primer amplification. Here immunoSEQ multiplex PCR was the method, and the copy in TCRdb shows in-frame clones only, minus some. The V and J calls and clone size are taken from that table; D and trimming were inferred from the DNA. The table has around 26,000 clones, roughly 90% seen once; the top ten hold 2.5% to 3.5%. The clonotype originates from a human donor in a cohort sampled during active COVID-19. This rearrangement joins TRBV12-5 to TRBJ2-2, with 13 bases that match TRBD2. Sequenced: peripheral blood. CDR3 amino acids: CASGRTSGGANTGELFF. Here the CDR3 DNA reads TGTGCTAGTGGTAGGACTAGCGGGGGTGCGAACACCGGGGAGCTGTTTTTT.